This T cell receptor beta chain was sequenced during a study of a mutant IDH1 vaccine in newly diagnosed glioma. Generated by immunoSEQ multiplex PCR, the TCRdb table keeps only in-frame clones and is missing some. Of approximately 92,000 clones listed, 83% are singletons. The CDR3 has 12 residues. Looked up from germline, CDR1 is SGHNT and CDR2 is YENEEA. V was cut by 8 bases and J by 6 bases, with 11 bases left in between. Time point given: baseline, week 1 (first vaccination visit). Stated treatment: pre-vaccination baseline after standard-of-care therapy. The chain joins TRBV11-3 to TRBJ2-1; D remains ambiguous. The clonotype originates from a woman between 45 and 65 years old with glioma. The input for sequencing was PBMCs, taken from a glioma patient treated with radiotherapy, temozolomide or both. This chain's CDR3 is CASEYLFNEQFF. CDR3 sequence (DNA): TGTGCCAGCGAGTATCTGTTCAATGAGCAGTTCTTC.